These 13 T cell receptor beta chains were all obtained from the same sample, sequenced in a study of CD8 T cells in Susac syndrome. RNA amounts of 0.5 to 1 ug underwent reverse transcription with random hexamers. TCRdb reprocessed the immunoSEQ multiplex PCR reads with MiXCR, giving one entry per CDR3 protein. The sample consists of fewer than 200,000 distinct CDR3 sequences, approximately 93% of them appearing once. The sequencing sample was made of CD4+ T cells from PBMCs. The receptors stem from a human donor in good health.

This chain joins TRBV2 and TRBJ2-3; D is possibly TRBD1 (5 bases). CDR1 and CDR2 from the germline V gene are SNHLY and FYNNEI. V was clipped by 6 bases and J by 5 bases, with 15 bases between them. The CDR3 is made up of 14 amino acids. The CDR3 DNA sequence: TGTGCCAGCAGAGAGGACACATTGCTAGATACGCAGTATTTT. This translates into CASREDTLLDTQYF.

The chain is built from TRBV3-1 and TRBJ2-5; D might be TRBD1 (6 bases). Germline lookup yields CDR1 LGHDT and CDR2 YNNKEL (reference sequence). The CDR3 totals 16 residues. V was shortened by 0 bases and J by 4 bases, with 15 bases between the two germline ends. CDR3 sequence (DNA): TGTGCCAGCAGCCAAGACCCTTACAGGGTTGGAGAGACCCAGTACTTC. It yields the protein CASSQDPYRVGETQYF.

The chain combines TRBV5-4 with TRBJ1-3; perhaps TRBD1 as D (5 bases). Trimming removed 5 bases from V and 4 bases from J, with 7 bases in between. CDR1 is SGHNT and CDR2 is YYREEE in the germline V gene (reference sequence). This CDR3 region has 12 residues. The CDR3 bases are TGTGCCAGCAGAGGGGACGGAAACACCATATATTTT. It encodes CASRGDGNTIYF.

This sequence joins TRBV5-4 and TRBJ2-3; TRBD2 matches 8 bases. From germline, CDR1 is SGHNT and CDR2 YYREEE (reference sequence). The CDR3 has 15 amino acids. Unmatched junction bases numbered 10, after V lost 4 bases and J lost 6 bases. CDR3 DNA sequence: TGTGCCAGCAGCACCGGGGGGGGACACACTGATACGCAGTATTTT. Protein: CASSTGGGHTDTQYF.

This clonotype was observed a handful of times. This chain links TRBV5-6 with TRBJ2-7; D unclear. The CDR3 runs 13 residues. Germline CDR1 and CDR2: SGHDT and YYEEEE. V lost 2 bases to trimming and J lost 4 bases, with 10 bases between them. CDR3 residues: CASSFGRWYEQYF. DNA of the CDR3: TGTGCCAGCAGCTTCGGACGCTGGTACGAGCAGTACTTC.

The V gene is TRBV28, the J gene TRBJ1-1; D perhaps matches TRBD1 (5 bases). The CDR3 runs to 15 residues. Germline V gene sequence: CDR1 MDHEN, CDR2 SYDVKM. Deletions cut 6 bases from V and 1 base from J, with 15 bases between. Here the CDR3 reads CASRGTVLPNTEAFF. CDR3 nucleotide sequence: TGTGCCAGCAGAGGGACGGTCCTTCCGAACACTGAAGCTTTCTTT.

The J gene is TRBJ1-2, the V gene TRBV4-3; D possibly corresponds to TRBD1 (6 bases). Trimming pared 0 bases from V and 5 bases from J, leaving 10 bases between. The CDR3 covers 14 residues. Looked up from germline, CDR1 is LGHNA and CDR2 is YSLEER. In nucleotides, the CDR3 is TGCGCCAGCAGCCAAGACTACAGGGCTTATGGCTACACCTTC. Translation gives CASSQDYRAYGYTF.

This chain links TRBV19 with TRBJ1-2; D perhaps matches TRBD1 (5 bases). This CDR3 region has 14 residues. Looked up from germline, CDR1 is LNHDA and CDR2 is SQIVND (reference sequence). V shed 2 bases and J shed 7 bases, with 14 bases lying between them. CDR3 bases: TGTGCCAGTAGTATAACCAGGGAAGCTGTTGGCTACACCTTC. Translation gives CASSITREAVGYTF.

V usage is TRBV12-3 or TRBV12-4 and J usage is TRBJ1-5; TRBD1 matches at 7 bases. The CDR3 loop spans 16 amino acids. J lost 6 bases, V lost 5 bases, and 13 bases had no gene match. The CDR3 nucleotides are TGTGCCAGCAGTCCTTCTGGAGGGGGCGCGGGTCAGCCCCAGCATTTT. Its protein product is CASSPSGGGAGQPQHF.

The chain is built from TRBV6-5 and TRBJ1-6; D is ambiguous. Germline values: CDR1 MNHEY, CDR2 SVGAGI. V was shortened by 0 bases and J by 6 bases, with 9 bases between the two germline ends. The CDR3 is 15 residues long. For the CDR3, the DNA is TGTGCCAGCAGTTACTCCCTAGCAGCTAATTCACCCCTCCACTTT. This translates into CASSYSLAANSPLHF.

This clonotype was seen only a few times. The chain links TRBV5-1 to TRBJ1-1; D uncertain. CDR1 is SGHRS, CDR2 YFSETQ, per germline. Trimming took off 0 bases at V and 0 bases at J, with 6 bases between the two ends. There are 14 residues in the CDR3. The CDR3 nucleotides read TGCGCCAGCAGCTTGGGACCTATGAACACTGAAGCTTTCTTT. Residues: CASSLGPMNTEAFF.

This rearrangement joins TRBV28 to TRBJ1-1; no clear D gene. The CDR3 contains 13 residues. Trimming pared 8 bases from V and 0 bases from J, leaving 10 bases between. Germline-derived CDR1 and CDR2 are MDHEN and SYDVKM. The chain's CDR3 is CASLTGMNTEAFF. Here the CDR3 DNA reads TGTGCCAGCTTAACCGGGATGAACACTGAAGCTTTCTTT.

The chain employs TRBV28 and TRBJ1-5; TRBD1 is a possible D gene (6 bases). CDR3 length: 15 residues. V gave up 3 bases and J gave up 7 bases, with 16 bases separating them. CDR1 and CDR2 (germline): MDHEN, SYDVKM. The CDR3 here is CASSFLQGIGQPQHF. CDR3 DNA: TGTGCCAGCAGTTTTCTACAGGGAATCGGCCAGCCCCAGCATTTT. The full variable domain, in which reference TRBV28 and TRBJ1-5 provide the parts outside the CDR3, is DVKVTQSSRYLVKRTGEKVFLECVQDMDHENMFWYRQDPGLGLRLIYFSYDVKMKEKGDIPEGYSVSREKKERFSLILESASTNQTSMYLCASSFLQGIGQPQHFGDGTRLSIL.